Listed below are T cell receptor beta chains from one sample, sequenced in a study of monozygotic twins with inflammatory bowel disease. From the 5' RACE reads, TCRdb lists one entry per CDR3 protein and no DNA. Here the sample table reports around 380,000 distinct CDR3 sequences. Sample: blood. The receptors were gathered from a human donor with ulcerative colitis or Crohn's disease, or a healthy co-twin of an affected twin (not recorded which). Each CDR3 is given with its conserved first and last residue.

V	J	CDR3
TRBV11-2	TRBJ2-5	CASSLDASGETQYF
TRBV4-3	TRBJ2-2	CASSQAFRHPTGELFF
TRBV5-1	TRBJ2-7	CASSLGQGNYEQYF
TRBV11-3	TRBJ2-2	CASSRGGGNTGELFF
TRBV15	TRBJ1-5	CATSGTGGIQPQHF
TRBV20-1	TRBJ2-3	CSARDATSGTDTQYF
TRBV18	TRBJ2-1	CASSPERGPYNEQFF
TRBV5-1	TRBJ1-1	CASTDEVNTEAFF
TRBV24-1	TRBJ1-5	CATSAPGGINQPQHF
TRBV29-1	TRBJ2-7	CSVLSEVYEQYF
TRBV18	TRBJ2-5	CASSPVKGPETQYF
TRBV5-8	TRBJ1-5	CASSYIGSNQPQHF
TRBV5-4	TRBJ1-4	CASSPQGEEKLFF
TRBV29-1	TRBJ1-1	CSVLGGAGRNTEAFF
TRBV4-3	TRBJ1-1	CASSQIRGGVMNTEAFF
TRBV7-6	TRBJ1-4	CASSSHPQGALNEKLFF
TRBV7-2	TRBJ2-5	CASSFRMGTQETQYF
TRBV5-1	TRBJ1-2	CASSLEGQGGHYGYTF
TRBV20-1	TRBJ2-2	CSASNPNTGELFF
TRBV20-1	TRBJ2-1	CSARVPEGGNTNEQFF
TRBV6-5	TRBJ1-1	CASSYRPRGYTEAFF
TRBV5-1	TRBJ2-3	CASRQAMGADTQYF
TRBV20-1	TRBJ1-4	CSAPSPWLWEKLFF
TRBV6-6	TRBJ2-7	CASSYSTDSYEQYF
TRBV5-5	TRBJ2-2	CASSLQGSTGELFF
TRBV7-9	TRBJ2-7	CASSSSIEHYEQYF